There are a few counts of the clone carrying this TCR beta chain. Its cognate antigen is unknown. This sample is drawn from a study of T-cell memory formation after mild COVID-19. TCRdb reprocessed the 5' RACE reads with MiXCR, giving one entry per CDR3 protein. Here the sample spans 150,000 or so distinct CDR3 sequences, about 14% being singletons. Germline V gives CDR1 SQVTM, CDR2 ANQGSEA. This CDR3 region has 12 residues. V lost 4 bases, J lost 3 bases, and 7 bases lay in between. Study-level findings and limits: Memory cells collected pre-infection included some clones that later responded, suggesting cross-reactive memory joined. Day 37-peaking second-wave clones had unconfirmed SARS-CoV-2 specificity.

The rearrangement uses TRBV29-1 and TRBJ1-3; D may be TRBD1 (5 bases). The sequencing input was PBMCs or a T cell subset sorted from them (not recorded which). The TCR sequence derives from an adult woman who had mild COVID-19 (a few samples of this study predate the infection). Cell type and time point are not known. The chain's CDR3 is CSVAGGGNTIYF. The CDR3 DNA reads as TGCAGCGTTGCCGGGGGTGGAAACACCATATATTTT.